This T cell receptor beta chain derives from a study of blood T cell repertoires in COVID-19. Sequencing was performed with immunoSEQ multiplex PCR; in TCRdb, only in-frame clones are kept and a portion is missing. The data contain under 500,000 clones, around 89% of them singletons. The V gene's germline CDR1 is MGHRA and CDR2 YSYEKL. V lost 7 bases and J lost 0, with 22 bases in between. This CDR3 contains 18 residues. This TCR was sampled from a young woman with acute or convalescent COVID-19. The genes are TRBV4-1 and TRBJ2-1; D is possibly TRBD2 (7 bases). The specimen was peripheral blood. CDR3 DNA sequence: TGCGCCAGCACCTTTCAAAGCAAGGGGGGGAGCTCCTACAATGAGCAGTTCTTC. Translating gives CASTFQSKGGSSYNEQFF.